The 30 T cell receptor beta chains below all came from one sample that was sequenced in a study of beta chain features in type 1 diabetes. The study reverse transcribed the entire isolated RNA, so it sequenced expressed TCRB transcripts. Some clones are missing from TCRdb's copy, which holds only in-frame ones; the method was immunoSEQ multiplex PCR. This sample has approximately 140,000 clones; 9% to 10% occur once, and the top ten carry 0.55% to 0.65%. Sequencing was performed on central memory CD4+ T cells from blood. The receptors originated from a woman between 40 and 50 years old in good health.

The chain uses TRBV7-2 and TRBJ2-7; possible D gene TRBD1, 6 bases. CDR3 size: 13 residues. V was pared by 6 bases and J by 3 bases, with 12 bases between. Germline CDR1 reads SGHTA; CDR2 reads FQGNSA. Here the CDR3 reads CASSFGQNYEQYF. The CDR3 coding sequence is TGTGCCAGCAGTTTCGGACAGAACTACGAGCAGTACTTC.

CDR3 amino acids: CASSTKGGGTDTQYF. Written as DNA, the CDR3 is TGCGCCAGCAGCACGAAGGGAGGGGGCACAGATACGCAGTATTTT. The V gene is TRBV5-1, the J gene TRBJ2-3, with TRBD2 identical over 7 bases. The CDR3 covers 15 residues. The ends lost 4 bases at V and 1 base at J; junction bases unmatched: 6. CDR1 is SGHRS, CDR2 YFSETQ, per germline.

This chain connects TRBV2 to TRBJ1-2; D might be TRBD1 (5 bases). V lost 1 base and J 1 base, leaving 7 bases between the germline ends. This CDR3 contains 14 residues. Germline V CDR1 and CDR2: SNHLY, FYNNEI. As DNA, the CDR3 is TGTGCCAGCAGTGAAGGGAGGGGTAACTATGGCTACACCTTC. It specifies CASSEGRGNYGYTF. Based on the CDR3 plus reference TRBV2 and TRBJ1-2, the full variable domain is EPEVTQTPSHQVTQMGQEVILRCVPISNHLYFYWYRQILGQKVEFLVSFYNNEISEKSEIFDDQFSVERPDGSNFTLKIRSTKLEDSAMYFCASSEGRGNYGYTFGSGTRLTVV.

This clone appeared a few times. V is TRBV18 and J is TRBJ2-3; tentative D call: TRBD1 (5 bases). The CDR3 loop spans 14 amino acids. Between the trimmed V and J ends, which lost 0 bases and 6 bases, there was a span of 10 bases. CDR1 KGHSH and CDR2 LQKENI come from the germline V gene. CDR3 sequence: CASSPPSSGDTQYF. The CDR3 nucleotides are TGTGCCAGCTCACCACCCTCCTCAGGGGATACGCAGTATTTT.

This chain joins TRBV4-2 and TRBJ2-3; 8 bases are a match to TRBD2. Trimming removed 2 bases from V and 1 base from J; junction bases left unmatched: 2. Germline CDR1 and CDR2: LGHNA and YNFKEQ. This CDR3 region has 15 residues. In DNA, the CDR3 is TGTGCCAGCAGCCAAACAGCGGGGGGCACAGATACGCAGTATTTT. Translation: CASSQTAGGTDTQYF.

This clone was seen at least ten times. The chain joins TRBV15 to TRBJ1-4; 7 bases are a match to TRBD1. V lost 0 bases to trimming and J lost 8 bases; unmatched junction nucleotides: 6. CDR3 size: 15 residues. The V gene's germline CDR1 is LNHNV and CDR2 YYDKDF (reference sequence). The CDR3 loop reads CATSRDVGGGEKLFF. For the CDR3, the DNA is TGTGCCACCAGCAGAGATGTAGGGGGCGGGGAAAAACTGTTTTTT.

This sequence joins TRBV6-1 and TRBJ2-5, with 11 positions matching TRBD2. The J segment lost 1 base and the V segment lost 5 bases, leaving 3 bases of the junction unmatched. Germline CDR1 and CDR2: MNHNS and SASEGT. This CDR3 comprises 15 residues. The DNA of the CDR3 is TGTGCCAGCAGTAACCTAGCGGGGGGCCAAGAGACCCAGTACTTC. This encodes CASSNLAGGQETQYF.

J is TRBJ2-3 and V is TRBV11-2; 9 nucleotides line up with TRBD1. V was pared by 5 bases and J by 2 bases, with 5 bases of the junction left unmatched. The CDR3 is made up of 15 amino acids. CDR1 and CDR2 (germline): SGHAT, FQNNGV. CDR3 nucleotides: TGTGCCAGCAGCGGGGACAGGGTATTCACAGATACGCAGTATTTT. As protein: CASSGDRVFTDTQYF.

The table lists this clone with a few counts. V and J are TRBV6-6 and TRBJ1-2, with TRBD1 identical over 7 bases. The CDR3 covers 15 residues. CDR1 is MNHNY and CDR2 is SVGAGI in the germline V gene (reference sequence). The J segment lost 4 bases and the V segment lost 5 bases, leaving 10 bases of the junction unmatched. The CDR3 nucleotides are TGTGCCAGCAGTACTGACAGGGCTTCGTCCTATGGCTACACCTTC. Its protein product is CASSTDRASSYGYTF.

This clone was seen repeatedly, ten times or more. The V gene is TRBV11-2, the J gene TRBJ2-2, with a tentative D call TRBD1 (5 bases). This CDR3 has 13 residues. Germline V gene lookup returns CDR1 SGHAT and CDR2 FQNNGV. V lost 5 bases and J lost 6, with 10 bases in between. This CDR3 is CASSVQGAGELFF. The CDR3 bases are TGTGCCAGCAGCGTTCAAGGGGCCGGGGAGCTGTTTTTT.

V gene TRBV2 combines with J gene TRBJ2-2; D not certain. This CDR3 has 16 amino acids. Deletions cut 2 bases from V and 5 bases from J, with 15 bases between. CDR1 SNHLY and CDR2 FYNNEI come from the germline V gene. CDR3 sequence reads: CASSELVSPLTGELFF. For the CDR3, the DNA is TGTGCCAGCAGTGAACTCGTTTCCCCTCTTACCGGGGAGCTGTTTTTT.

This clone was detected a few times. The genes are TRBV7-9 and TRBJ1-2, with 8 bases that match TRBD1. V trimming: 6 bases; J trimming: 3 bases; junction bases outside the gene matches: 9. The germline gives CDR1 SEHNR, CDR2 FQNEAQ (reference sequence). The CDR3 is 15 amino acids. The CDR3: CASRLSGQGDYGYTF. The CDR3 nucleotides read TGTGCCAGCAGGTTAAGCGGACAGGGCGACTATGGCTACACCTTC.

This clone was seen more than once but under ten times. The CDR3 loop reads CASITGFIYNSPLHF. The CDR3 coding sequence is TGTGCCAGCATCACAGGGTTTATCTATAATTCACCCCTCCACTTT. The chain is built from TRBV28 and TRBJ1-6, with D maybe TRBD1 (6 bases). The germline V and J ends were trimmed by 7 bases and 3 bases, with 13 bases remaining between them. The length of the CDR3 is 15 residues. CDR1 and CDR2 from the germline V gene are MDHEN and SYDVKM. Combining the CDR3 with reference TRBV28 and TRBJ1-6 gives the whole variable domain DVKVTQSSRYLVKRTGEKVFLECVQDMDHENMFWYRQDPGLGLRLIYFSYDVKMKEKGDIPEGYSVSREKKERFSLILESASTNQTSMYLCASITGFIYNSPLHFGNGTRLTVT.

This clone was counted at least ten times. The chain joins TRBV6-6 to TRBJ1-2; TRBD1 agrees at 7 bases. The CDR3 is 15 amino acids. V was clipped by 7 bases and J by 2 bases; unmatched bases: 10. Germline V lookup: CDR1 MNHNY, CDR2 SVGAGI (reference sequence). DNA for the CDR3: TGTGCCAGCACCTCACTATCGACAGGGAACTATGGCTACACCTTC. It codes for CASTSLSTGNYGYTF.

Here the CDR3 DNA reads TGTGCCAGCAGCTCCAGCGCTTCTGGAAACACCATATATTTT. As protein: CASSSSASGNTIYF. The chain employs TRBV11-2 and TRBJ1-3; D gene unclear. The CDR3 covers 14 residues. Germline lookup yields CDR1 SGHAT and CDR2 FQNNGV. V was shortened by 4 bases and J by 1 base, with 8 bases between the two germline ends.

V usage is TRBV10-3 and J usage is TRBJ2-2; 7 bases map to TRBD1. The CDR3 consists of 13 residues. Germline assignment: CDR1 ENHRY and CDR2 SYGVKD. After removal of 6 bases from V and 3 bases from J, the junction contained 1 base not matched to a gene. This CDR3 is CAISTGDTGELFF. The CDR3 nucleotides read TGTGCCATCAGCACAGGGGACACCGGGGAGCTGTTTTTT.

This chain connects TRBV7-4 to TRBJ2-5; TRBD1 might be the D (6 bases). V shed 6 bases and J shed 0 bases, with 14 bases lying between them. This CDR3 has 15 amino acids. The germline CDR1 and CDR2 sequences are SGHVT and SQSDAQ. The CDR3 DNA reads as TGTGCCAGCAGTGCAGGGGTGTCGTACCAAGAGACCCAGTACTTC. Encoded protein: CASSAGVSYQETQYF. The full variable domain, rest sourced from reference TRBV7-4 and TRBJ2-5, is GAGVSQSPRYKVAKRGRDVALRCDSISGHVTLYWYRQTLGQGSEVLTYSQSDAQRDKSGRPSGRFSAERPERSVSTLKIQRTEQGDSAVYLCASSAGVSYQETQYFGPGTRLLVL.

In this sample, this clone turned up a few times. The V and J genes are TRBV4-2 and TRBJ1-5; D not resolved. Germline V gives CDR1 LGHNA, CDR2 YNFKEQ. CDR3 size: 16 residues. The V end lost 1 base, the J end lost 2 bases, and 12 bases lay between the germline ends. CDR3 DNA sequence: TGTGCCAGCAGCCAAGCTGGGCCGAAGGGCAATCAGCCCCAGCATTTT. This codes for CASSQAGPKGNQPQHF.

The chain carries TRBV29-1 and TRBJ1-2; 8 nucleotides agree with TRBD1. The CDR3 spans 13 residues. The V gene end was trimmed by 4 bases and the J gene end by 4 bases; junction bases not matched to a gene: 5. CDR1 is SQVTM and CDR2 is ANQGSEA in the germline V gene. CDR3 protein: CSVVAGGLYGYTF. CDR3 sequence (DNA): TGCAGCGTTGTGGCAGGGGGCCTCTATGGCTACACCTTC. The full variable domain, its missing parts supplied by reference TRBV29-1 and TRBJ1-2, is SAVISQKPSRDICQRGTSLTIQCQVDSQVTMMFWYRQQPGQSLTLIATANQGSEATYESGFVIDKFPISRPNLTFSTLTVSNMSPEDSSIYLCSVVAGGLYGYTFGSGTRLTVV.

V is TRBV18 and J is TRBJ1-2; 10 nucleotides agree with TRBD1. CDR3 size: 15 residues. Germline V gene sequence: CDR1 KGHSH, CDR2 LQKENI. Trimming removed 1 base from V and 3 bases from J; junction bases left unmatched: 2. The CDR3, as DNA: TGTGCCAGCTCACCACGGACAGGGGGGGACTATGGCTACACCTTC. Translating gives CASSPRTGGDYGYTF.

Details on this clone: The junction does not match germline at one end; this may be a read error. This chain uses TRBV4-2 with TRBJ2-7; 9 bases match TRBD2. The CDR3 consists of 14 residues. The germline CDR1 and CDR2 sequences are LGHNA and YNFKEQ. The CDR3 sequence: CASSQDLLAGSVNF. As DNA, the CDR3 is TGTGCCAGCAGCCAAGATCTGCTAGCGGGGTCTGTGAACTTC.

DNA of the CDR3: TGCGCCAGCAGCTTGGCCTCGACACGGATTAATGAAAAACTGTTTTTT. It is translated as CASSLASTRINEKLFF. The chain is built from TRBV5-1 and TRBJ1-4; D not resolved. V lost 0 bases to trimming and J lost 4 bases, with 13 bases between them. CDR3 length: 16 residues. Germline V CDR1 and CDR2: SGHRS, YFSETQ.

This clone has just a few counts. The chain is built from TRBV13 and TRBJ2-2, with 9 bases lining up with TRBD2. The junction had 4 bases not matched to a gene; V was cut back by 4 bases and J by 7 bases. The V gene's germline CDR1 is PRHDT and CDR2 FYEKMQ (reference sequence). This CDR3 has 14 amino acids. CDR3 DNA sequence: TGTGCCAGCAGCTCGGGACTAGCTGTCGGGGAGCTGTTTTTT. It yields the protein CASSSGLAVGELFF.

The chain is built from TRBV7-9 and TRBJ2-7, with D maybe TRBD1 (6 bases). This CDR3 has 16 residues. Germline V lookup: CDR1 SEHNR, CDR2 FQNEAQ (reference sequence). The V end was cut by 5 bases, the J end by 0 bases, with 17 bases between. The CDR3 DNA sequence: TGTGCCAGCAGCCCTATTACAGGGTTAAGCTCCTACGAGCAGTACTTC. Translation: CASSPITGLSSYEQYF. The whole variable domain, remainder taken from reference TRBV7-9 and TRBJ2-7, is DTGVSQNPRHKITKRGQNVTFRCDPISEHNRLYWYRQTLGQGPEFLTYFQNEAQLEKSRLLSDRFSAERPKGSFSTLEIQRTEQGDSAMYLCASSPITGLSSYEQYFGPGTRLTVT.

Remarks on this clone: A junction boundary mismatches the germline segment, possibly from a read error. CDR3 sequence (DNA): TGTGCCAGCAGTGAAGCGCTAAGCCCTCGTAGATACTTC. This sequence encodes CASSEALSPRRYF. This chain joins TRBV10-3 and TRBJ2-7; D uncertain. The CDR3 loop spans 13 amino acids. In germline, CDR1 is ENHRY, CDR2 SYGVKD.

The chain couples TRBV21-1 to TRBJ2-3; the table's D call of TRBD2 was not tested on the DNA. TRBV21-1 is labeled a pseudogene. This CDR3 contains 14 residues. CDR3 sequence: CASAVSGGKDTQYF. CDR3 coding DNA: TGTGCCAGCGCGGTTAGCGGGGGAAAGGATACGCAGTATTTT.

This chain links TRBV5-4 with TRBJ1-3; D perhaps matches TRBD1 (5 bases). CDR3 length: 14 residues. Trimming took off 2 bases at V and 3 bases at J, with 9 bases between the two ends. Germline values: CDR1 SGHNT, CDR2 YYREEE (reference sequence). CDR3 nucleotides: TGTGCCAGCAGCTTTGGGGCCGATGGAAACACCATATATTTT. As protein: CASSFGADGNTIYF.

Turning to this clone: Sequence at one end of the junction differs from germline and may be a read error. The chain has TRBV2 and TRBJ2-7, with 8 bases lining up with TRBD1. Germline V gives CDR1 SNHLY, CDR2 FYNNEI. CDR3 length: 15 amino acids. The CDR3 loop is CASSEGQGIAYEQYF. DNA for the CDR3: TGTGCCAGCAGCGAAGGACAGGGTATCGCCTACGAGCAGTACTTC. Full variable domain (outside the CDR3, taken from reference TRBV2 and TRBJ2-7): EPEVTQTPSHQVTQMGQEVILRCVPISNHLYFYWYRQILGQKVEFLVSFYNNEISEKSEIFDDQFSVERPDGSNFTLKIRSTKLEDSAMYFCASSEGQGIAYEQYFGPGTRLTVT.

This clone showed up just a few times. The rearrangement joins TRBV19 to TRBJ2-5; D is perhaps TRBD2 (6 bases). V lost 3 bases and J lost 4, with 12 bases in between. This CDR3 has 14 residues. The germline gives CDR1 LNHDA, CDR2 SQIVND (reference sequence). The CDR3 sequence is CASSISYGGETQYF. DNA of the CDR3: TGTGCCAGTAGTATTTCGTACGGGGGAGAGACCCAGTACTTC.

The V call is TRBV11-2, the J call TRBJ2-7, with 7 bases lining up with TRBD2. J gave up 3 bases and V 5 bases, and 4 bases lay outside the gene matches. Germline values: CDR1 SGHAT, CDR2 FQNNGV. The CDR3 has 13 residues. In nucleotides, the CDR3 is TGTGCCAGCAGCCGCGGGGGTTACTACGAGCAGTACTTC. Translation gives CASSRGGYYEQYF.